Following are 29 T cell receptor beta chains from one sample sequenced in a study of CD8 T cells in ankylosing spondylitis. TCRdb reanalysed the 5' RACE reads using MiXCR and keeps one entry per CDR3 protein. The sample yields 29,000 or so distinct CDR3 sequences, roughly 5.3% seen once. Material for sequencing was blood, either unsorted or a sorted T cell fraction (not recorded which). These TCRs come from a female donor with ankylosing spondylitis or in good health (not recorded which).

Ten or more counts support this clonotype. The genes are TRBV9 and TRBJ2-5, with 8 bases identical to TRBD1. The CDR3 extends over 16 amino acids. Trimming took 0 bases from V and 4 from J; bases not matched to a gene: 8. Per germline, CDR1 SGDLS and CDR2 YYNGEE. This CDR3 reads CASSVVGTGRGETQYF. CDR3 DNA: TGTGCCAGCAGCGTAGTCGGGACAGGTCGAGGAGAGACCCAGTACTTC.

This clonotype counts as medium-sized. This CDR3 is CASSLGDGTILGYTF. DNA for the CDR3: TGTGCCAGCAGCCTAGGGGACGGGACAATACTGGGCTACACCTTC. V gene TRBV9 combines with J gene TRBJ1-2; TRBD1 might be the D (6 bases). CDR1 SGDLS and CDR2 YYNGEE come from the germline V gene. This CDR3 spans 15 amino acids. Trimming took off 4 bases at V and 8 bases at J, with 21 bases between the two ends.

In this sample, this clonotype turned up many times. Here the CDR3 DNA reads TGTGCCAGCAGCGTACACGTTCAAGAGACCCAGTACTTC. Translation gives CASSVHVQETQYF. This rearrangement joins TRBV9 to TRBJ2-5, with D unresolved. Per the germline V gene, CDR1 is SGDLS and CDR2 is YYNGEE. V was pared by 1 base and J by 2 bases, with 6 bases between. The CDR3 has 13 amino acids.

This clonotype was seen repeatedly, ten times or more. This chain uses TRBV9 with TRBJ2-1; D unclear. The V end lost 0 bases, the J end lost 10 bases, and 11 bases lay between the germline ends. CDR1 SGDLS and CDR2 YYNGEE come from the germline V gene. The CDR3 extends over 13 amino acids. In DNA, the CDR3 is TGTGCCAGCAGCGTAGTCTTAACAGCGGAGCAGTTCTTC. Its protein product is CASSVVLTAEQFF.

At least ten counts were recorded for this clonotype. V usage is TRBV9 and J usage is TRBJ2-5; a possible D gene is TRBD1 (5 bases). Per the germline V gene, CDR1 is SGDLS and CDR2 is YYNGEE. Between the trimmed V and J ends, which lost 0 bases and 4 bases, there was a span of 16 bases. The length of the CDR3 is 16 residues. The CDR3 protein is CASSVASTGGGETQYF. CDR3 in DNA: TGTGCCAGCAGCGTAGCTTCCACAGGCGGTGGAGAGACCCAGTACTTC.

This clonotype is deemed medium-sized. The gene calls are TRBV9 and TRBJ1-2; D is undetermined. CDR3 length: 13 amino acids. V was trimmed by 0 bases and J by 4 bases, leaving 7 bases between them. Looked up from germline, CDR1 is SGDLS and CDR2 is YYNGEE. The CDR3 is CASSVAESYGYTF. The CDR3 DNA sequence: TGTGCCAGCAGCGTAGCGGAGAGCTATGGCTACACCTTC.

The sample holds many counts of this clonotype. The chain uses TRBV9 and TRBJ1-1; 8 bases agree with TRBD1. CDR1 SGDLS and CDR2 YYNGEE come from the germline V gene. V lost 0 bases and J lost 2; bases outside the gene matches: 3. The CDR3 covers 15 residues. CDR3 nucleotides: TGTGCCAGCAGCGTAGATCCAGGGGGCAACACTGAAGCTTTCTTT. It is translated as CASSVDPGGNTEAFF. The full variable domain, rest sourced from reference TRBV9 and TRBJ1-1, is DSGVTQTPKHLITATGQRVTLRCSPRSGDLSVYWYQQSLDQGLQFLIQYYNGEERAKGNILERFSAQQFPDLHSELNLSSLELGDSALYFCASSVDPGGNTEAFFGQGTRLTVV.

This clonotype appeared many times. This chain links TRBV9 with TRBJ1-2; D may be TRBD1 (5 bases). CDR3 length: 15 amino acids. V was pared by 3 bases and J by 2 bases, with 14 bases between. The V gene's germline CDR1 is SGDLS and CDR2 YYNGEE. CDR3 coding DNA: TGTGCCAGCAGCGCCTGGGACCGAGCAAACTATGGCTACACCTTC. Its translation is CASSAWDRANYGYTF.

This clonotype was found once. This chain connects TRBV9 to TRBJ2-7; D might be TRBD1 (6 bases). Trimming stripped 3 bases from V and 0 bases from J, with 13 bases between. CDR1 is SGDLS, CDR2 YYNGEE, per germline. The CDR3 has 15 residues. In nucleotides, the CDR3 is TGTGCCAGCAGCGCGACCGGGACATCCTCCTACGAGCAGTACTTC. This translates into CASSATGTSSYEQYF.

This clonotype was counted many times. The J gene is TRBJ2-3, the V gene TRBV9, with a tentative D call TRBD1 (6 bases). Per germline, CDR1 SGDLS and CDR2 YYNGEE. Between the trimmed V and J ends, which lost 3 bases and 5 bases, there was a span of 16 bases. The CDR3 length is 15 residues. CDR3 residues: CASSGNGRGLDTQYF. In DNA form, the CDR3 reads TGTGCCAGCAGCGGAAACGGCAGGGGCTTAGATACGCAGTATTTT.

This clonotype occurred many times. The V gene is TRBV9, the J gene TRBJ2-1; 11 nucleotides agree with TRBD2. Germline CDR1 reads SGDLS; CDR2 reads YYNGEE. The CDR3 has 14 residues. Germline trimming cut 6 bases from V and 8 bases from J; bases unmatched to any gene: 7. In DNA, the CDR3 is TGTGCCAGCACAACTAGCGGGAGTACCGATGAGCAGTTCTTC. It translates to CASTTSGSTDEQFF.

This clonotype was recorded a few times. J is TRBJ2-7 and V is TRBV9; 7 bases agree with TRBD2. The CDR3 runs to 15 residues. V lost 0 bases, J lost 4 bases, and 7 bases stayed unmatched. The germline V gene encodes CDR1 SGDLS and CDR2 YYNGEE. Here the CDR3 reads CASSVEGRGPYEQYF. CDR3 nucleotide sequence: TGTGCCAGCAGCGTAGAGGGGAGGGGTCCGTACGAGCAGTACTTC.

This clonotype counts as medium-sized. The J gene is TRBJ2-7, the V gene TRBV9; D is perhaps TRBD2 (6 bases). Deletions cut 4 bases from V and 2 bases from J, with 13 bases between. From germline, CDR1 is SGDLS and CDR2 YYNGEE. This CDR3 has 14 residues. The CDR3 DNA reads as TGTGCCAGCAGCCCCTGGGGGGATGCCTACGAGCAGTACTTC. Protein product: CASSPWGDAYEQYF.

This clonotype was found many times. The chain recombines TRBV9 with TRBJ1-2, with a tentative D call TRBD1 (5 bases). V was shortened by 4 bases and J by 7 bases, with 17 bases between the two germline ends. The CDR3 is made up of 14 amino acids. Germline V gene sequence: CDR1 SGDLS, CDR2 YYNGEE. As DNA, the CDR3 is TGTGCCAGCAGCCCCGGGGACCAGCCACGTGGCTACACCTTC. It specifies CASSPGDQPRGYTF. The full variable domain, its missing parts supplied by reference TRBV9 and TRBJ1-2, is DSGVTQTPKHLITATGQRVTLRCSPRSGDLSVYWYQQSLDQGLQFLIQYYNGEERAKGNILERFSAQQFPDLHSELNLSSLELGDSALYFCASSPGDQPRGYTFGSGTRLTVV.

This clonotype was detected ten times or more. The rearrangement uses TRBV9 and TRBJ2-5; D possibly corresponds to TRBD2 (6 bases). Germline V CDR1 and CDR2: SGDLS, YYNGEE. The V and J ends lost 5 bases and 4 bases respectively, with 12 bases between them. The CDR3 covers 13 residues. The CDR3 reads CASSGGKGETQYF. In nucleotides, the CDR3 is TGTGCCAGCAGTGGGGGGAAGGGAGAGACCCAGTACTTC. Combining the CDR3 with reference TRBV9 and TRBJ2-5 gives the whole variable domain DSGVTQTPKHLITATGQRVTLRCSPRSGDLSVYWYQQSLDQGLQFLIQYYNGEERAKGNILERFSAQQFPDLHSELNLSSLELGDSALYFCASSGGKGETQYFGPGTRLLVL.

This clonotype has ten or more counts. V usage is TRBV9 and J usage is TRBJ2-1; unclear D gene. Trimming shortened V by 4 bases and J by 0 bases, and 11 bases separated the two germline ends. Germline values: CDR1 SGDLS, CDR2 YYNGEE. This CDR3 has 15 residues. DNA for the CDR3: TGTGCCAGCAGCCCATCCCCCAGCTCCTACAATGAGCAGTTCTTC. Protein: CASSPSPSSYNEQFF. The full variable domain, in which reference TRBV9 and TRBJ2-1 provide the parts outside the CDR3, is DSGVTQTPKHLITATGQRVTLRCSPRSGDLSVYWYQQSLDQGLQFLIQYYNGEERAKGNILERFSAQQFPDLHSELNLSSLELGDSALYFCASSPSPSSYNEQFFGPGTRLTVL.

The chain has TRBV9 and TRBJ2-1; 7 nucleotides match TRBD2. CDR3 size: 15 residues. Unmatched junction bases numbered 12, after V lost 8 bases and J lost 4 bases. CDR1 is SGDLS, CDR2 YYNGEE, per germline. CDR3 bases: TGTGCCAGTGGCGAGACGGGAGGTTCTTACAATGAGCAGTTCTTC. This gives the protein CASGETGGSYNEQFF.

This clonotype was counted ten times or more. V usage is TRBV9 and J usage is TRBJ2-3; no clear D. With 4 bases removed from V and 0 bases from J, the gap between germline ends came to 12 bases. The CDR3 has 15 residues. CDR1 and CDR2 (germline): SGDLS, YYNGEE. CDR3 sequence (DNA): TGTGCCAGCAGCCCAGAACGGCATAGCACAGATACGCAGTATTTT. Protein sequence: CASSPERHSTDTQYF. Supplemented by reference TRBV9 and TRBJ2-3, the full variable domain reads DSGVTQTPKHLITATGQRVTLRCSPRSGDLSVYWYQQSLDQGLQFLIQYYNGEERAKGNILERFSAQQFPDLHSELNLSSLELGDSALYFCASSPERHSTDTQYFGPGTRLTVL.

This clonotype was counted at least ten times. This chain joins TRBV9 and TRBJ2-3; 7 bases align to TRBD2. Trimming removed 0 bases from V and 4 bases from J; junction bases left unmatched: 14. The CDR3 loop spans 18 amino acids. Germline V gene data show CDR1 as SGDLS and CDR2 as YYNGEE. CDR3 nucleotides: TGTGCCAGCAGCGTAGGGGGACCCGGCGGGAGAAGGGCAGATACGCAGTATTTT. Amino acids: CASSVGGPGGRRADTQYF.

There are many counts of this clonotype. The chain employs TRBV9 and TRBJ2-7, with 9 positions matching TRBD1. The CDR3 sequence is 15 residues long. Germline V CDR1 and CDR2: SGDLS, YYNGEE. With V trimmed by 4 bases and J by 4 bases, 9 bases remained unmatched. The chain's CDR3 is CASSRTGGAPYEQYF. In DNA, the CDR3 is TGTGCCAGCAGCCGAACAGGGGGCGCCCCTTACGAGCAGTACTTC.

The rearrangement joins TRBV9 to TRBJ2-1; 7 nucleotides agree with TRBD2. In germline, CDR1 is SGDLS, CDR2 YYNGEE. The CDR3 spans 16 residues. Losses at the gene ends were 6 bases for V and 5 bases for J; bases not matched to a gene: 14. The CDR3 sequence: CASTITPGTTNNEQFF. In DNA, the CDR3 is TGTGCCAGCACCATAACTCCCGGGACTACGAACAATGAGCAGTTCTTC.

This clonotype was counted ten times or more. The J gene is TRBJ2-5, the V gene TRBV9; 12 bases are shared with TRBD2. Per the germline V gene, CDR1 is SGDLS and CDR2 is YYNGEE. V was clipped by 0 bases and J by 1 base; unmatched bases: 4. CDR3 length: 17 amino acids. The CDR3 DNA reads as TGTGCCAGCAGCGTAGCGACTAGCGGGGGTTTCCAAGAGACCCAGTACTTC. Its translation: CASSVATSGGFQETQYF. Based on the CDR3 plus reference TRBV9 and TRBJ2-5, the full variable domain is DSGVTQTPKHLITATGQRVTLRCSPRSGDLSVYWYQQSLDQGLQFLIQYYNGEERAKGNILERFSAQQFPDLHSELNLSSLELGDSALYFCASSVATSGGFQETQYFGPGTRLLVL.

This clonotype was counted many times. The chain recombines TRBV9 with TRBJ2-5, with 14 bases fitting TRBD2. V lost 3 bases to trimming and J lost 5 bases; unmatched junction nucleotides: 6. From germline, CDR1 is SGDLS and CDR2 YYNGEE. This CDR3 is 16 amino acids long. The CDR3 DNA follows: TGTGCCAGCAGCGCAGGACTAGCGGGGGGTTCTGAGACCCAGTACTTC. This gives the protein CASSAGLAGGSETQYF.

The chain joins TRBV9 to TRBJ2-5; TRBD2 matches at 9 bases. Germline V CDR1 and CDR2: SGDLS, YYNGEE. Trimming removed 2 bases from V and 5 bases from J; junction bases left unmatched: 7. The CDR3 spans 15 residues. In DNA, the CDR3 is TGTGCCAGCAGCGTTCGAGCGGGAGGCCGGGAGACCCAGTACTTC. Protein sequence: CASSVRAGGRETQYF.

This clonotype was seen ten or more times. CDR3: CASSVDPGGGYSPLHF. The CDR3 DNA reads as TGTGCCAGCAGCGTAGATCCCGGGGGCGGATATTCACCCCTCCACTTT. This chain links TRBV9 with TRBJ1-6, with D perhaps matching TRBD1 (6 bases). Trimming left V 0 bases short and J 8 bases short, with 15 bases between. The length of the CDR3 is 16 residues. Germline CDR1 and CDR2: SGDLS and YYNGEE.

The sample holds many counts of this clonotype. J is TRBJ2-7 and V is TRBV9; tentatively, D is TRBD1 or TRBD2 (6 bases each). V gave up 3 bases and J gave up 4 bases, with 11 bases separating them. CDR3 length: 13 residues. Germline V gene lookup returns CDR1 SGDLS and CDR2 YYNGEE. CDR3 amino acids: CASSAPGAYEQYF. The CDR3 DNA reads TGTGCCAGCAGCGCCCCGGGGGCGTACGAGCAGTACTTC.

In its sample, this clonotype was seen many times. V usage is TRBV9 and J usage is TRBJ2-3, with 10 bases fitting TRBD1. Per germline, CDR1 SGDLS and CDR2 YYNGEE. With 4 bases clipped from V and 6 bases from J, the junction kept 5 bases outside the gene matches. This CDR3 comprises 14 residues. The CDR3 loop reads CASSQGQGVDTQYF. The DNA of the CDR3 is TGTGCCAGCAGCCAAGGACAGGGGGTTGATACGCAGTATTTT.

This clonotype has ten or more counts. Possible read error: a much larger clone is one base away. The CDR3 spells CASSVSGNSYNEQFF. DNA for the CDR3: TGTGCCAGCAGCGTTAGCGGGAACTCCTACAATGAGCAGTTCTTC. V gene TRBV9 combines with J gene TRBJ2-1; 8 positions agree with TRBD2. J was trimmed by 0 bases and V by 2 bases; bases with no gene match: 1. From germline, CDR1 is SGDLS and CDR2 YYNGEE. The CDR3 runs to 15 residues.

This clonotype has ten or more counts. The gene calls are TRBV9 and TRBJ1-3; the D gene is possibly TRBD1 (6 bases). The CDR3 spans 15 residues. V was cut by 0 bases and J by 5 bases, with 12 bases left in between. Germline V gives CDR1 SGDLS, CDR2 YYNGEE. The CDR3: CASSVGGGTRNTIYF. DNA of the CDR3: TGTGCCAGCAGCGTAGGGGGGGGCACACGAAACACCATATATTTT.